There are many counts of the clone carrying this T cell receptor beta chain. Trimming shortened V by 6 bases and J by 0 bases, and 21 bases separated the two germline ends. Germline CDR1 SEHNR, CDR2 FQNEAQ (reference sequence). The CDR3 consists of 19 residues. The sample originates from a study of T cell repertoires in cytomegalovirus infection. Looking at the study overall: Carrying CMV and the relevant HLA type showed in public TCR beta signatures.

TCRdb analysed the reads with MiXCR anew, one entry per CDR3 protein. Counted here are under 800,000 distinct CDR3 sequences, 24% occurring once; the ten biggest clones make up around 7.6%. This receptor was taken from a human donor in good health (CMV status not recorded). Some clones in this sample may be carry-over from other donors' samples. Sequencing was carried out using CD8+ T cells from PBMCs. The chain employs TRBV7-9 and TRBJ2-6; D unresolved. Written as DNA, the CDR3 is TGTGCCAGCAGTGACCCCAACGAATCCCGACACTCTGGGGCCAACGTCCTGACTTTC. It is translated as CASSDPNESRHSGANVLTF.